This T cell receptor beta chain stems from a study of blood T cell repertoires in COVID-19. Methods used by the authors: Estimates of nucleated cell counts were drawn from the amplification of reference gene primers. The assay was immunoSEQ multiplex PCR, and TCRdb's table has in-frame clones only and misses some. For V, J and clone size, that table is used; D and trimming come from the DNA. The sample carries 390,000 or so clones, about 90% recorded once. V lost 3 bases to trimming and J lost 3 bases; unmatched junction nucleotides: 8. Germline V gives CDR1 DFQATT, CDR2 SNEGSKA (reference sequence). The CDR3 consists of 17 residues.

The gene calls are TRBV20-1 and TRBJ2-7, with 16 bases fitting TRBD2. The sequenced sample was peripheral blood. This TCR derives from a woman younger than 45 with COVID-19, enrolled during active disease. DNA for the CDR3: TGCAGTGCTAGTGGGACTAGCGGGAGGGCCCGCTACTACGAGCAGTACTTC. This translates into CSASGTSGRARYYEQYF.